The 18 T cell receptor beta chains below come from one sample, sequenced in a study of T cell responses to AZD1222 COVID-19 vaccine. Method: immunoSEQ multiplex PCR; TCRdb's copy keeps in-frame clones and lacks some. The sample lists some 170,000 clones; approximately 88% were seen once. The sample here was peripheral blood, taken on day 0 of AZD1222 vaccination. The receptor set was obtained from an adult in good health.

As for this clone: The same CDR3 arises from other DNA sequences in this sample as well. The gene calls are TRBV27 and TRBJ1-6, with 9 bases fitting TRBD1. Germline lookup yields CDR1 MNHEY and CDR2 SMNVEV (reference sequence). V lost 5 bases to trimming and J lost 8 bases; unmatched junction nucleotides: 4. This CDR3 has 14 residues. The CDR3 loop reads CASSPGTGYSPLHF. CDR3 coding DNA: TGTGCCAGCAGTCCGGGGACAGGGTATTCACCCCTCCACTTT.

The gene calls are TRBV3-1 (or the pseudogene TRBV3-2) and TRBJ2-7; tentatively, D is TRBD1 (5 bases). V lost 3 bases and J lost 5, with 17 bases in between. CDR1 and CDR2 from the germline V gene are LGHDT and YNNKEL (reference sequence). The CDR3 sequence is 15 residues long. CDR3 amino acids: CASSQDISSTHEQYF. The CDR3 bases are TGTGCCAGCAGCCAGGACATATCGTCGACCCACGAGCAGTACTTC.

This clone was recorded once. The genes are TRBV7-9 and TRBJ1-1; maybe TRBD1 (5 bases). Germline V lookup: CDR1 SEHNR, CDR2 FQNEAQ (reference sequence). This CDR3 comprises 12 residues. V lost 5 bases and J 7 bases, leaving 11 bases between the germline ends. This CDR3 reads CASSHGGFEAFF. Here the CDR3 DNA reads TGTGCCAGCAGCCACGGGGGTTTTGAAGCTTTCTTT.

The V and J genes are TRBV12-3 or TRBV12-4 and TRBJ1-1; D is unresolved. V lost 1 base and J lost 11, with 5 bases in between. This CDR3 spans 10 amino acids. The CDR3: CASSLVFAFF. CDR3 in DNA: TGTGCCAGCAGTTTAGTTTTTGCTTTCTTT.

The chain carries TRBV30 and TRBJ1-6; D not resolved. The germline CDR1 and CDR2 sequences are GTSNPN and SVGIG (reference sequence). The CDR3 runs 14 residues. V dropped 5 bases and J dropped 2 bases, with 10 bases sitting between them. Here the CDR3 DNA reads TGTGCCTGGGGAGGAGATCCCTATAATTCACCCCTCCACTTT. This codes for CAWGGDPYNSPLHF.

The chain combines TRBV20-1 with TRBJ2-5, with TRBD2 identical over 7 bases. Trimming at V came to 6 bases and at J to 9 bases, leaving 7 bases not matched to a gene. Germline V gene sequence: CDR1 DFQATT, CDR2 SNEGSKA (reference sequence). The CDR3 has 11 residues. CDR3 protein: CSATQGGAQYF. The CDR3 region has the DNA TGCAGTGCCACTCAGGGAGGGGCCCAGTACTTC.

The rearrangement uses TRBV7-9 and TRBJ2-1; 12 nucleotides agree with TRBD2. Trimming at V came to 8 bases and at J to 7 bases, leaving 12 bases not matched to a gene. CDR1 SEHNR and CDR2 FQNEAQ come from the germline V gene (reference sequence). CDR3 length: 16 amino acids. The CDR3 loop reads CASEPSLAGGPNEQFF. The CDR3 nucleotides read TGTGCCAGCGAACCTAGTCTAGCGGGAGGGCCAAATGAGCAGTTCTTC.

J is TRBJ2-5 and V is TRBV6-6; D remains ambiguous. CDR1 is MNHNY, CDR2 SVGAGI, per germline (reference sequence). Trimming left V 5 bases short and J 5 bases short, with 21 bases between. CDR3 size: 16 residues. CDR3 loop: CASSLVAGFALETQYF. DNA for the CDR3: TGTGCCAGCAGTCTCGTAGCCGGGTTCGCTTTGGAGACCCAGTACTTC.

The sample holds a few counts of this clone. V usage is TRBV5-6 and J usage is TRBJ2-1; D perhaps matches TRBD2 (6 bases). This CDR3 is 14 amino acids long. The germline V gene encodes CDR1 SGHDT and CDR2 YYEEEE. Trimming left V 3 bases short and J 6 bases short, with 13 bases between. CDR3 coding DNA: TGTGCCAGCAGCTGGTTCCGGACTACCAATGAGCAGTTCTTC. This gives the protein CASSWFRTTNEQFF.

There are a few counts of this clone. The rearrangement links TRBV27 to TRBJ1-2; D is ambiguous. Deletions cut 1 base from V and 0 bases from J, with 9 bases between. Germline V CDR1 and CDR2: MNHEY, SMNVEV (reference sequence). The CDR3 is 15 residues long. The CDR3 region has the DNA TGTGCCAGCAGTTTATATCCAGCTGCTAACTATGGCTACACCTTC. Encoded protein: CASSLYPAANYGYTF.

The chain recombines TRBV14 with TRBJ1-4, with a weak D call TRBD1 (5 bases). Germline V gene data show CDR1 as SGHDN and CDR2 as FVKESK. V was pared by 2 bases and J by 1 base, with 14 bases between. The CDR3 length is 17 residues. CDR3 region: CASSQTEEGETNEKLFF. The CDR3 nucleotides read TGTGCCAGCAGCCAAACCGAGGAAGGGGAAACTAATGAAAAACTGTTTTTT.

V usage is TRBV4-2 and J usage is TRBJ2-1, with 7 bases that match TRBD2. The junction had 2 bases not matched to a gene; V was cut back by 0 bases and J by 3 bases. This CDR3 region has 15 residues. CDR1 LGHNA and CDR2 YNFKEQ come from the germline V gene. CDR3 in DNA: TGTGCCAGCAGCCAAGATAGGACTAGCTACAATGAGCAGTTCTTC. Translating it yields CASSQDRTSYNEQFF.

The chain joins TRBV4-2 to TRBJ2-1, with D perhaps matching TRBD2 (6 bases). Germline V lookup: CDR1 LGHNA, CDR2 YNFKEQ. Trimming pared 0 bases from V and 7 bases from J, leaving 13 bases between. The CDR3 loop spans 15 amino acids. CDR3 residues: CASSQDHRDFNEQFF. The CDR3 nucleotides read TGTGCCAGCAGCCAAGATCACCGGGACTTTAATGAGCAGTTCTTC.

J is TRBJ1-2 and V is TRBV6-5, with D unresolved. Germline V gives CDR1 MNHEY, CDR2 SVGAGI. This CDR3 is 13 amino acids long. The V gene lost 7 bases and the J gene lost 6 bases, with 15 bases spanning the gap. CDR3: CASTNTAGDGYTF. The CDR3 bases are TGTGCCAGCACTAATACAGCGGGAGATGGCTACACCTTC.

The chain links TRBV19 to TRBJ2-1; TRBD2 matches at 12 bases. Per germline, CDR1 LNHDA and CDR2 SQIVND (reference sequence). V shed 5 bases and J 4 bases; nucleotides not matched to a gene: 3. This CDR3 is 15 amino acids long. The CDR3 DNA sequence: TGTGCCAGTAGTCGGACTAGCGGGGCTTACAATGAGCAGTTCTTC. Encoded protein: CASSRTSGAYNEQFF.

Only one count was recorded for this clone. The V gene is TRBV6-5, the J gene TRBJ1-2; D not resolved. This CDR3 has 14 residues. V was cut by 7 bases and J by 4 bases, with 16 bases left in between. CDR1 and CDR2 (germline): MNHEY, SVGAGI. CDR3 region: CASTHTASTYGYTF. In DNA, the CDR3 is TGTGCCAGCACCCATACCGCCTCTACCTATGGCTACACCTTC.

The chain employs TRBV2 and TRBJ1-2; D unclear. V shed 4 bases and J shed 4 bases, with 10 bases lying between them. CDR3 size: 13 residues. Germline V gene data show CDR1 as SNHLY and CDR2 as FYNNEI. CDR3 sequence (DNA): TGTGCCAGCAGTGTCGACGGGATCTATGGCTACACCTTC. It codes for CASSVDGIYGYTF.

The rearrangement links TRBV4-3 to TRBJ1-2; D uncertain. Germline V gene lookup returns CDR1 LGHNA and CDR2 YSLEER. The CDR3 consists of 16 residues. The V end was cut by 0 bases, the J end by 4 bases, with 15 bases between. As DNA, the CDR3 is TGCGCCAGCAGCCAAGAACCCAGGCCTGGGTTCTATGGCTACACCTTC. It translates to CASSQEPRPGFYGYTF.